The 4 T cell receptor beta chains listed next were all sequenced from one sample in a study of molecular identifiers for immune sequencing clone quantification. MiXCR, applied by TCRdb to the PCR reads, yields one record per CDR3 protein. Here the sample spans about 640,000 distinct CDR3 sequences, nearly 20% being singletons. Sequenced material: naive CD8+ T cells from blood, with Jurkat cell RNA spiked in. Subset meaning: FACS-sorted CD8+CD4-CCR7+CD45RA+ naive T cells. These receptors all stem from a human donor in good health. Some libraries in this study had Jurkat cell RNA spiked in.

The sample holds many counts of this clonotype. The chain has TRBV10-3 and TRBJ2-7, with TRBD2 identical over 7 bases. This CDR3 has 12 residues. Germline V gene sequence: CDR1 ENHRY, CDR2 SYGVKD. V trimming: 7 bases; J trimming: 3 bases; junction bases outside the gene matches: 3. CDR3: CAITRGDYEQYF. DNA of the CDR3: TGTGCCATCACCCGGGGGGACTACGAGCAGTACTTC.

This clonotype was picked up a small number of times. J is TRBJ2-1 and V is TRBV28; 13 positions match TRBD2. J lost 8 bases, V lost 5 bases, and 18 bases had no gene match. Germline V gene data show CDR1 as MDHEN and CDR2 as SYDVKM. This CDR3 is 19 amino acids long. The DNA for the CDR3 is TGTGCCAGCAGTGAGGGACTAGCGGGACCCCGAACCCGGTTGTATGAGCAGTTCTTC. It codes for CASSEGLAGPRTRLYEQFF.

This clonotype was counted ten times or more. CDR3 protein: CASSLAPDNEQFF. Here the CDR3 DNA reads TGTGCCAGCAGCTTAGCCCCCGACAATGAGCAGTTCTTC. The genes are TRBV11-2 and TRBJ2-1, with D uncertain. The CDR3 is 13 amino acids. Looked up from germline, CDR1 is SGHAT and CDR2 is FQNNGV. V lost 1 base, J lost 5 bases, and 6 bases lay in between. Supplemented by reference TRBV11-2 and TRBJ2-1, the full variable domain reads EAGVAQSPRYKIIEKRQSVAFWCNPISGHATLYWYQQILGQGPKLLIQFQNNGVVDDSQLPKDRFSAERLKGVDSTLKIQPAKLEDSAVYLCASSLAPDNEQFFGPGTRLTVL.

The genes are TRBV19 and TRBJ2-1; no firm D call. Germline CDR1 LNHDA, CDR2 SQIVND (reference sequence). The ends were cut back, 0 bases at V and 4 bases at J, with 7 bases in the middle. The CDR3 totals 14 residues. The CDR3 nucleotides read TGTGCCAGTAGTATAGAGGGAAAATACAATGAGCAGTTCTTC. It is translated as CASSIEGKYNEQFF.